Given below is one T cell receptor beta chain in context. No antigen is known for it. CD45RO-negative CD8 cells positively selected for CCR7 made up the naive population, which excluded terminally differentiated effector memory CD45RA+ cells. The healthy adult donors were HIV-negative and reported no recent acute infections or vaccinations. The data were obtained in a study of shared clonotypes between healthy human individuals. Overall study findings and caveats: Sorted-subset sequencing, rarefaction showed, was incomplete despite large depth. Clonotypes shared by all four donors outscored non-shared clonotypes in generation probability.

The CDR3 covers 15 residues. The V and J ends lost 5 bases and 4 bases respectively, with 17 bases between them. In germline, CDR1 is SGHVS, CDR2 FNYEAQ. Repertoires were generated with immunoSEQ multiplex PCR, while TCRdb's copy carries only in-frame clones and drops some. The sample contains more than 2 million clones, about 95% of which appear only once. V gene TRBV7-6 combines with J gene TRBJ2-5, with D uncertain. The source material was naive CD8+ T cells sorted from blood. The sequence came from a man between 18 and 35 years old in good health. The CDR3 region has the DNA TGTGCCAGCAGCGCACTCAGCGTGGTGTCAGAGACCCAGTACTTC. Translated: CASSALSVVSETQYF.